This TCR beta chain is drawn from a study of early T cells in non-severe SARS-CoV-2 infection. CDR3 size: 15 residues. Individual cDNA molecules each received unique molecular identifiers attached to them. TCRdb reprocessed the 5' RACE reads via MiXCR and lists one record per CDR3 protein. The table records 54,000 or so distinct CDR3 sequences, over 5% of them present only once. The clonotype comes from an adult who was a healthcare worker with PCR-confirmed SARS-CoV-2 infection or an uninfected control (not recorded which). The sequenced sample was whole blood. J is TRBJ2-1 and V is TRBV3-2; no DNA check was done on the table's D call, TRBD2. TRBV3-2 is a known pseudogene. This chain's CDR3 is CASGLAGGPLNEQFF. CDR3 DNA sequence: TGTGCCAGCGGACTAGCGGGAGGGCCTCTCAATGAGCAGTTCTTC.